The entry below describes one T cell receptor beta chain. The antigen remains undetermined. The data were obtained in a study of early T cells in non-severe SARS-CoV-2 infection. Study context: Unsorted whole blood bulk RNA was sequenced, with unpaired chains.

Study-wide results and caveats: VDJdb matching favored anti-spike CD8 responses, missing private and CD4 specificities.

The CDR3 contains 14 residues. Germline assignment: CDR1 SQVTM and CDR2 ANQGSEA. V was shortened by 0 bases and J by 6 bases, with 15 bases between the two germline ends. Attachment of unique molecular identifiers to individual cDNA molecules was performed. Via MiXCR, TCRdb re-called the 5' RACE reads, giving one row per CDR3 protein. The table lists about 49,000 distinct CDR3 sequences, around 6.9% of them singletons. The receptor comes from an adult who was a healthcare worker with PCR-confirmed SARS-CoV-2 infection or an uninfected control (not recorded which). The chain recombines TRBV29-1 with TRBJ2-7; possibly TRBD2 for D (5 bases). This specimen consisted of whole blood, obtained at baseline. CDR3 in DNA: TGCAGCGTTGAAGATCCGACACCTGGAGGCGAGCAGTACTTC. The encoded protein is CSVEDPTPGGEQYF.